This is a list of T cell receptor beta chains from one sample in a study of technical replicates of blood from a handful of donors. The table came from immunoSEQ multiplex PCR; TCRdb's copy has only in-frame clones and leaves some out. The repertoire has about 97,000 clones, roughly 96% of them found once; the top ten carry less than 0.45%. Specimen: T cells isolated from PBMCs. These receptors originate from a human donor in good health. The conserved cysteine and the conserved F or W are not part of the CDR3 here.

V: TRBV6-5; J: TRBJ1-1; CDR3: ASTRGTEAF
V: TRBV5-1; J: TRBJ2-1; CDR3: ASSKDTESSYNEQF
V: TRBV11-2; J: TRBJ2-1; CDR3: ASSLPTSGQSNEQF
V: TRBV4-1; J: TRBJ2-7; CDR3: ASGAGESYEQY
V: TRBV29-1; J: TRBJ2-3; CDR3: SVEVGLEDTQY
V: TRBV5-4; J: TRBJ2-1; CDR3: ASSPDRYNEQF
V: TRBV20-1; J: TRBJ2-3; CDR3: SATTRDTQY
V: TRBV5-6; J: TRBJ1-4; CDR3: ASSSDRANEKLF
V: TRBV30; J: TRBJ2-3; CDR3: AWSVLAGITDTQY
V: TRBV7-2; J: TRBJ1-1; CDR3: ASSLLWGVEAF
V: TRBV9; J: TRBJ2-3; CDR3: ASAGRWAGADTQY
V: TRBV10-1; J: TRBJ2-6; CDR3: ASSGNSGANVLT
V: TRBV15; J: TRBJ1-5; CDR3: ATSGLAGSNQPQH
V: TRBV11-3; J: TRBJ2-7; CDR3: ASSRNGLAGPNSYEQY
V: TRBV19; J: TRBJ2-3; CDR3: ASSIDPGVRADTQY
V: TRBV18; J: TRBJ2-4; CDR3: ASSPGDIQY
V: TRBV30; J: TRBJ2-7; CDR3: AWSQTVYEQY
V: TRBV19; J: TRBJ2-1; CDR3: ASSTLTSGSYNEQF
V: TRBV6-5; J: TRBJ1-2; CDR3: ASSYAVNYGYT
V: TRBV13; J: TRBJ2-3; CDR3: ASSQPPGGPDTQY
V: TRBV6-1; J: TRBJ1-1; CDR3: ASSDGTGRTEAF
V: TRBV6-5; J: TRBJ2-1; CDR3: ASSSSGTGNYNEQF
V: TRBV6-6; J: TRBJ1-2; CDR3: ASSPSQAYGYT
V: TRBV7-3; J: TRBJ2-3; CDR3: ASGRPPQDTQY
V: TRBV11-2; J: TRBJ2-7; CDR3: ASSYYIGYEQY
V: TRBV19; J: TRBJ2-3; CDR3: ASSKGLAGVDTQY
V: TRBV28; J: TRBJ1-2; CDR3: ASSLNRGLFNYGYTFGYT
V: TRBV6-6; J: TRBJ2-7; CDR3: ASSYSTYEQY
V: TRBV5-8; J: TRBJ2-2; CDR3: ASSSGLAVVGELF
V: TRBV5-1; J: TRBJ2-3; CDR3: ASAPGGPSTDTQY
V: TRBV5-8; J: TRBJ2-1; CDR3: ASSLGTGQF
V: TRBV7-2; J: TRBJ1-1; CDR3: ASSLAPVNTEAF
V: TRBV6-5; J: TRBJ2-7; CDR3: ASRRGQVSYEQY
V: TRBV7-9; J: TRBJ2-1; CDR3: ATTKSGDEQF
V: TRBV27; J: TRBJ2-2; CDR3: ASSWTGRELF
V: TRBV6-6; J: TRBJ1-5; CDR3: ASRATGGFQPQH
V: TRBV7-3; J: TRBJ2-1; CDR3: ASSFDNEQF